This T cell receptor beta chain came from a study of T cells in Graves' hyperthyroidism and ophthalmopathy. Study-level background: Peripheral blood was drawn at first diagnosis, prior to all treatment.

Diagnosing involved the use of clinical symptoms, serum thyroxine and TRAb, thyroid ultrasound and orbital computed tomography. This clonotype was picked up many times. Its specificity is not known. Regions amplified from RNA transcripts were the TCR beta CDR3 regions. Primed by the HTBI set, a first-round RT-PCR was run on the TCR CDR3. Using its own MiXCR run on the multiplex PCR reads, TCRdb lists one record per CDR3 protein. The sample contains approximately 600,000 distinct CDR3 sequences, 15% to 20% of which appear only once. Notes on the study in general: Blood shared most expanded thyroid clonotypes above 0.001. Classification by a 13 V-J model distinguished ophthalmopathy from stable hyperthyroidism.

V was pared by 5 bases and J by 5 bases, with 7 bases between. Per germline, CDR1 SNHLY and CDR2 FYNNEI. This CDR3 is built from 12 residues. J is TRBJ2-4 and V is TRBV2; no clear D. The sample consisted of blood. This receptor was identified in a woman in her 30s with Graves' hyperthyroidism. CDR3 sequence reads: CASSLNENIQYF. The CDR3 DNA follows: TGTGCCAGCAGTCTAAACGAAAACATTCAGTACTTC.